The 18 T cell receptor beta chains below were found in one sample sequenced in a study of shared clonotypes between healthy human individuals. Cells designated naive CD8 were CD45RO-negative and were positively selected for CCR7, with terminally differentiated effector memory CD45RA+ cells excluded. Libraries were prepared by immunoSEQ multiplex PCR; TCRdb keeps only in-frame clonotypes and omits some of them. The table shows roughly 890,000 clones, with 85% to 95% occurring only once. Specimen: naive CD8+ T cells sorted from blood. These receptors all stem from a man aged 30-40 years in good health.

This sequence joins TRBV5-1 and TRBJ2-5, with a tentative D call TRBD1 (5 bases). The length of the CDR3 is 14 residues. The germline CDR1 and CDR2 sequences are SGHRS and YFSETQ. V lost 1 base to trimming and J lost 4 bases, with 11 bases between them. CDR3 DNA sequence: TGCGCCAGCAGCTTGCGACAGTTTGGAGAGACCCAGTACTTC. Residues: CASSLRQFGETQYF.

The chain links TRBV7-8 to TRBJ2-1; 9 bases are a match to TRBD2. This CDR3 has 18 residues. V gave up 3 bases and J gave up 4 bases; unmatched junction bases: 13. Germline CDR1 is SGHVS and CDR2 is FQNEAQ. CDR3 coding DNA: TGTGCCAGCAGCTTTTACCCTTTCTTAGCGGGAGATTACAATGAGCAGTTCTTC. Protein product: CASSFYPFLAGDYNEQFF.

The chain joins TRBV27 to TRBJ1-5, with D perhaps matching TRBD1 (6 bases). Looked up from germline, CDR1 is MNHEY and CDR2 is SMNVEV (reference sequence). The CDR3 sequence is 14 residues long. V lost 6 bases and J lost 5, with 14 bases in between. The CDR3 region has the DNA TGTGCCAGCAGGGAGGGGAGGGGGGATCAGCCCCAGCATTTT. It codes for CASREGRGDQPQHF.

V gene TRBV13 combines with J gene TRBJ2-1, with D unclear. Trimming removed 1 base from V and 5 bases from J, with 15 bases in between. The CDR3 has 16 amino acids. Germline values: CDR1 PRHDT, CDR2 FYEKMQ (reference sequence). In DNA, the CDR3 is TGTGCCAGCAGCTTAGAGGGCGCGGCGCTTCACAATGAGCAGTTCTTC. Protein sequence: CASSLEGAALHNEQFF.

The chain employs TRBV5-1 and TRBJ1-2; D is unclear. Deletions cut 3 bases from V and 1 base from J, with 10 bases between. Germline V gene sequence: CDR1 SGHRS, CDR2 YFSETQ. This CDR3 has 14 amino acids. The CDR3: CASSSDFINYGYTF. DNA of the CDR3: TGCGCCAGCAGCTCGGACTTTATTAACTATGGCTACACCTTC.

The rearrangement uses TRBV10-3 and TRBJ2-3; possibly TRBD2 for D (6 bases). The V and J ends lost 2 bases and 0 bases respectively, with 12 bases between them. From germline, CDR1 is ENHRY and CDR2 SYGVKD. This CDR3 is 16 amino acids long. The CDR3 sequence is CAISELTSTSTDTQYF. The CDR3 bases are TGTGCCATCAGTGAGCTTACTAGCACAAGCACAGATACGCAGTATTTT.

The chain recombines TRBV7-2 with TRBJ2-2; D call uncertain. Trimming removed 0 bases from V and 2 bases from J, with 16 bases in between. The CDR3 contains 18 residues. Germline lookup yields CDR1 SGHTA and CDR2 FQGNSA. In DNA form, the CDR3 reads TGTGCCAGCAGCTTAGCGCCACAGATAAGGGTAAACACCGGGGAGCTGTTTTTT. Its protein is CASSLAPQIRVNTGELFF.

The J gene is TRBJ1-2, the V gene TRBV27, with D perhaps matching TRBD1 (5 bases). V lost 1 base to trimming and J lost 8 bases, with 23 bases between them. This CDR3 region has 17 residues. The V gene's germline CDR1 is MNHEY and CDR2 SMNVEV (reference sequence). The DNA of the CDR3 is TGTGCCAGCAGTTTATTGGGGTCCGGGGGGATTTCGTGGGGCTACACCTTC. It encodes CASSLLGSGGISWGYTF.

V and J are TRBV7-9 and TRBJ2-7; D tentatively fits TRBD1 or TRBD2 (6 bases each). CDR1 and CDR2 (germline): SEHNR, FQNEAQ (reference sequence). Trimming removed 8 bases from V and 2 bases from J, with 7 bases in between. CDR3 length: 11 amino acids. CDR3 nucleotide sequence: TGTGCCAGCGGGGGGCCCTACGAGCAGTACTTC. This encodes CASGGPYEQYF.

This clone was counted many times. The genes are TRBV6-4 and TRBJ2-3; 12 nucleotides align to TRBD2. The junction had 4 bases not matched to a gene; V was cut back by 5 bases and J by 4 bases. Germline-derived CDR1 and CDR2 are MRHNA and SNTAGT. The CDR3 consists of 15 residues. Here the CDR3 reads CASSRLAGAADTQYF. CDR3 sequence (DNA): TGTGCCAGCAGTCGACTAGCGGGAGCGGCAGATACGCAGTATTTT.

This chain links TRBV29-1 with TRBJ2-7; 15 nucleotides line up with TRBD2. From germline, CDR1 is SQVTM and CDR2 ANQGSEA. The CDR3 is 15 residues long. Unmatched junction bases numbered 3, after V lost 0 bases and J lost 6 bases. CDR3: CSVEEAGLAGGEQYF. The CDR3 DNA reads as TGCAGCGTTGAAGAGGCGGGACTAGCGGGAGGCGAGCAGTACTTC.

The chain joins TRBV30 to TRBJ2-7; no definite D call. V was shortened by 4 bases and J by 2 bases, with 18 bases between the two germline ends. The CDR3 sequence is 15 residues long. Looked up from germline, CDR1 is GTSNPN and CDR2 is SVGIG (reference sequence). In DNA, the CDR3 is TGTGCCTGGATCCCCACGAGTCCCGGACCCTACGAGCAGTACTTC. It yields the protein CAWIPTSPGPYEQYF.

The V and J genes are TRBV5-5 and TRBJ2-7, with TRBD1 as a possible D gene (5 bases). This CDR3 region has 16 residues. Germline CDR1 SGHKS, CDR2 YYEKEE (reference sequence). Trimming removed 0 bases at V and 5 bases at J, with 18 bases between. Here the CDR3 DNA reads TGTGCCAGCAGCTTGGCCTACACAGGACCTGGGGACGAGCAGTACTTC. Its translation is CASSLAYTGPGDEQYF.

The V call is TRBV2, the J call TRBJ1-3; D unclear. This CDR3 has 11 amino acids. V lost 10 bases to trimming and J lost 8 bases, with 12 bases between them. CDR1 is SNHLY, CDR2 FYNNEI, per germline. CDR3 sequence: CATPFGDTIYF. DNA of the CDR3: TGTGCCACCCCTTTCGGTGACACCATATATTTT.

Here the CDR3 reads CASSLERSTDTQYF. The CDR3, as DNA: TGTGCCAGCAGCTTAGAAAGGAGCACAGATACGCAGTATTTT. The chain joins TRBV11-2 to TRBJ2-3, with D hard to call. V shed 0 bases and J shed 0 bases, with 4 bases lying between them. This CDR3 is built from 14 residues. Germline V gene data show CDR1 as SGHAT and CDR2 as FQNNGV.

The V gene is TRBV7-2, the J gene TRBJ2-7; maybe TRBD1 (5 bases). CDR3 length: 16 residues. Germline V gene data show CDR1 as SGHTA and CDR2 as FQGNSA. V lost 4 bases and J 0 bases, leaving 16 bases between the germline ends. Written as DNA, the CDR3 is TGTGCCAGCAGCTACCCATACAGGCGAAGCTCCTACGAGCAGTACTTC. Translated: CASSYPYRRSSYEQYF.

The gene calls are TRBV11-2 and TRBJ1-2, with D unresolved. The V gene lost 0 bases and the J gene lost 4 bases, with 6 bases spanning the gap. The CDR3 contains 13 residues. In germline, CDR1 is SGHAT, CDR2 FQNNGV. CDR3 sequence (DNA): TGTGCCAGCAGCTTAGATCCCACCTATGGCTACACCTTC. Its translation is CASSLDPTYGYTF. Using reference TRBV11-2 and TRBJ1-2 for the parts outside the CDR3, the full variable domain is EAGVAQSPRYKIIEKRQSVAFWCNPISGHATLYWYQQILGQGPKLLIQFQNNGVVDDSQLPKDRFSAERLKGVDSTLKIQPAKLEDSAVYLCASSLDPTYGYTFGSGTRLTVV.

The chain uses TRBV5-6 and TRBJ2-3; TRBD1 agrees at 7 bases. CDR1 is SGHDT and CDR2 is YYEEEE in the germline V gene. V shed 4 bases, J shed 1 base, and the junction held 6 bases outside the gene matches. There are 15 residues in the CDR3. CDR3 sequence (DNA): TGTGCCAGCAGCCCCAGACAGGGACGCACAGATACGCAGTATTTT. Translation: CASSPRQGRTDTQYF. The whole variable domain, remainder taken from reference TRBV5-6 and TRBJ2-3, is DAGVTQSPTHLIKTRGQQVTLRCSPKSGHDTVSWYQQALGQGPQFIFQYYEEEERQRGNFPDRFSGHQFPNYSSELNVNALLLGDSALYLCASSPRQGRTDTQYFGPGTRLTVL.